Listed below are T cell receptor beta chains from one sample, sequenced in a study of blood T cells in healthy people across ages. TCRdb itself ran the 5' RACE reads through MiXCR, one entry per CDR3 protein. The repertoire holds around 1,700,000 distinct CDR3 sequences, with 28% as singletons. Sequencing was performed on blood. The receptor source for this set is a woman aged 25 to 39 in good health. Each CDR3 is given with its conserved first and last residue. The D gene is left open where the match is weak. The size field is filled for only some rows; it gives once, few, many or a size class.

D gene	clone size	V gene	J gene	CDR3 protein	CDR3 DNA
-	-	TRBV4-1	TRBJ1-5	CASSQGDRVQPQHF	TGCGCCAGCAGCCAAGGAGATAGGGTACAGCCCCAGCATTTT
TRBD2	-	TRBV27	TRBJ2-5	CASSLYSGGQVGTQYF	TGTGCCAGCAGTTTATATTCGGGGGGGCAGGTCGGGACCCAGTACTTC
-	once	TRBV20-1	TRBJ1-1	CSASSPPQGSTEAFF	TGCAGTGCTAGTAGTCCGCCTCAGGGGTCCACTGAAGCTTTCTTT
TRBD1	few	TRBV5-1	TRBJ1-4	CASSYTTGSGEKLFF	TGCGCCAGCAGCTATACGACAGGGTCCGGGGAAAAACTGTTTTTT
-	few	TRBV11-2	TRBJ2-7	CASSLDGAGFTYEQYF	TGTGCCAGCAGCTTAGATGGCGCGGGGTTTACCTACGAGCAGTACTTC
-	many	TRBV29-1	TRBJ2-3	CSVGSRISSTDTQYF	TGCAGCGTTGGGTCCCGAATCTCTAGCACAGATACGCAGTATTTT
-	few	TRBV6-1	TRBJ2-5	CASSDWEGGRVAQYF	TGTGCCAGCAGTGATTGGGAGGGGGGACGTGTGGCCCAGTACTTC
-	few	TRBV5-5	TRBJ2-1	CASSFPPEREQFF	TGTGCCAGCAGCTTCCCGCCGGAGCGGGAGCAGTTCTTC
-	-	TRBV7-9	TRBJ2-5	CASSSLSGGMKEAQYF	TGTGCCAGCAGCTCCCTTTCAGGGGGGATGAAAGAGGCCCAGTACTTC
-	once	TRBV3-1	TRBJ2-3	CASSQVVDEDTQYF	TGTGCCAGCAGCCAAGTGGTTGATGAGGATACGCAGTATTTT
-	few	TRBV7-2	TRBJ1-5	CASSSWQISQPQHF	TGTGCCAGCAGCAGTTGGCAGATCAGTCAGCCCCAGCATTTT
-	-	TRBV7-2	TRBJ2-1	CASSSRPDRRYNEQFF	TGTGCCAGCAGCTCTAGACCCGACAGGAGATACAATGAGCAGTTCTTC
TRBD1	-	TRBV15	TRBJ1-3	CATSRGGPGQVGNTTYF	TGTGCCACCAGCAGAGGTGGGCCGGGACAGGTGGGAAACACCACATATTTT
-	few	TRBV6-5	TRBJ2-7	CASSYSYAGKQGYEQYF	TGTGCCAGCAGTTACTCGTACGCCGGGAAACAGGGCTACGAGCAGTACTTC
TRBD2	many	TRBV27	TRBJ2-7	CASSLSAGGPSTYEQYF	TGTGCCAGCAGTTTATCAGCGGGAGGGCCCTCCACCTACGAGCAGTACTTC
TRBD2	-	TRBV10-3	TRBJ2-3	CAISPRLAGNTDTQYF	TGTGCCATCAGTCCCAGACTAGCGGGGAACACAGATACGCAGTATTTT
-	many	TRBV12-3/TRBV12-4	TRBJ2-7	CASSFRAGPPNEQYF	TGTGCCAGCAGTTTTCGGGCCGGACCCCCCAACGAGCAGTACTTC
-	many	TRBV6-1	TRBJ2-7	CASSEIQVGEQYF	TGTGCCAGCAGTGAGATACAGGTGGGGGAGCAGTACTTC
-	-	TRBV2	TRBJ2-3	CASKPEDTQYF	TGTGCCAGCAAACCCGAAGATACGCAGTATTTT
TRBD1	-	TRBV20-1	TRBJ2-7	CSATLGQALFYEQYF	TGCAGTGCGACCCTGGGACAGGCGCTCTTCTACGAGCAGTACTTC
TRBD1	-	TRBV6-5	TRBJ2-3	CASSYTQGAIRGDTQYF	TGTGCCAGCAGTTACACCCAGGGGGCGATCCGGGGAGATACGCAGTATTTT
-	-	TRBV9	TRBJ1-2	CASSKSGTNGGYTF	TGTGCCAGTAGCAAATCGGGGACCAACGGCGGCTACACCTTC
-	-	TRBV6-1	TRBJ1-2	CASSESGTGGYTF	TGTGCCAGCAGTGAAAGTGGAACTGGCGGCTACACCTTC
-	many	TRBV5-1	TRBJ2-3	CASSGLAGDTQYF	TGCGCCAGCAGTGGTCTAGCTGGAGATACGCAGTATTTT
-	many	TRBV24-1	TRBJ2-5	CATSDSSRGTQYF	TGTGCCACCAGTGATTCCTCCAGGGGGACCCAGTACTTC
-	many	TRBV12-3/TRBV12-4	TRBJ1-2	CASTENYGYTF	TGTGCCAGCACAGAAAACTATGGCTACACCTTC
-	many	TRBV2	TRBJ2-7	CATLGATYEQYF	TGTGCCACTCTGGGGGCCACCTACGAGCAGTACTTC
-	many	TRBV29-1	TRBJ2-5	CSGDPPLQETQYF	TGCAGCGGGGATCCACCTCTTCAGGAGACCCAGTACTTC
-	few	TRBV15	TRBJ2-6	CAASKRALSGANVLTF	TGTGCCGCCAGCAAGAGGGCCCTCTCTGGGGCCAACGTCCTGACTTTC
TRBD1	many	TRBV2	TRBJ2-7	CASRTGGIEQYF	TGTGCCAGCAGGACAGGGGGTATCGAGCAGTACTTC
-	few	TRBV20-1	TRBJ1-1	CSSRPTANTEAFF	TGCAGTTCCCGACCGACCGCTAACACTGAAGCTTTCTTT
TRBD1	many	TRBV24-1	TRBJ2-1	CATSDLGQGAGNEQFF	TGTGCCACCAGTGATTTAGGTCAGGGGGCAGGTAATGAGCAGTTCTTC
-	few	TRBV2	TRBJ2-7	CASSAGPTYEQYF	TGTGCCAGCAGTGCGGGCCCCACCTACGAGCAGTACTTC
-	many	TRBV24-1	TRBJ2-1	CATSATEIYNEQFF	TGTGCCACCAGTGCAACAGAAATCTACAATGAGCAGTTCTTC
TRBD1	-	TRBV7-6	TRBJ2-6	CASSLARTGTSGANVLTF	TGTGCCAGCAGCTTAGCCCGGACAGGTACCTCTGGGGCCAACGTCCTGACTTTC
-	-	TRBV27	TRBJ2-7	CASSPRADRRSSYEQYF	TGTGCCAGCAGTCCGAGAGCGGACAGACGAAGCTCCTACGAGCAGTACTTC
-	few	TRBV10-3	TRBJ1-5	CAISERNQPQHF	TGTGCCATCAGTGAGAGAAATCAGCCCCAGCATTTT
TRBD2	-	TRBV10-3	TRBJ2-3	CAISPRASGRGDTQYF	TGTGCCATCAGTCCCAGGGCTAGCGGGAGGGGAGATACGCAGTATTTT
-	many	TRBV12-3/TRBV12-4	TRBJ2-7	CASSLEDGTYEQYF	TGTGCCAGCAGTTTAGAGGACGGGACCTACGAGCAGTACTTC
-	-	TRBV2	TRBJ2-5	CASRRRQETQDF	TGTGCCAGCAGACGTCGCCAAGAGACCCAGGACTTC
-	many	TRBV29-1	TRBJ2-7	CSVDHFANPFPLYEQYF	TGCAGCGTTGATCATTTCGCGAACCCCTTTCCCCTCTACGAGCAGTACTTC
-	few	TRBV7-8	TRBJ1-4	CASSLAIQSNEKLFF	TGTGCCAGCAGCTTAGCGATCCAGAGTAATGAAAAACTGTTTTTT